This TCR beta chain comes out of a study of T-cell reconstitution after alpha-beta-depleted transplantation in children. Germline CDR1 and CDR2: SNHLY and FYNNEI. This CDR3 is 14 amino acids long. The germline V and J ends were trimmed by 3 bases and 1 base, with 9 bases remaining between them. Unique molecular identifiers were used to barcode this TCRbeta library. TCRdb fed the PCR reads into MiXCR, producing one record per CDR3 protein. Of around 500,000 distinct CDR3 sequences listed, around 13% are singletons. This specimen consisted of PBMCs from the stem cell graft donor, obtained from the stem cell graft. This chain links TRBV2 with TRBJ1-2; the D is unclear. The source is a human donor who donated a stem cell graft to a child with combined immunodeficiency. CDR3 sequence (DNA): TGTGCCAGCAGTGATAGGAGAAGTAACTATGGCTACACCTTC. It translates to CASSDRRSNYGYTF.